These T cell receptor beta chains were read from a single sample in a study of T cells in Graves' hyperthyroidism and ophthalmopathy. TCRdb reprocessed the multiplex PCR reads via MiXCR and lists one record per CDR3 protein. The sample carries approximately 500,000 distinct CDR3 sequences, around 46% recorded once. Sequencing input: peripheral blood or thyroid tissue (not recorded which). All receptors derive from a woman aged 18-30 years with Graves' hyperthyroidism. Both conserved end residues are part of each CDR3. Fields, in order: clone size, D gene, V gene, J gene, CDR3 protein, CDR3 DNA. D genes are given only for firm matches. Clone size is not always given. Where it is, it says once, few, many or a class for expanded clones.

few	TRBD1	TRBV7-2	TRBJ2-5	CASSLSGTGGQPQYF	TGTGCCAGCAGCCTTTCCGGGACAGGGGGACAGCCCCAGTACTTC
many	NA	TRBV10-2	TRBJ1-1	CASSEKKSEAFF	TGCGCCAGCAGTGAGAAAAAATCTGAAGCTTTCTTT
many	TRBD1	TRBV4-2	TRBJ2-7	CASSQDSGQGYEQYF	TGTGCCAGCAGCCAAGATTCGGGACAGGGTTACGAGCAGTACTTC
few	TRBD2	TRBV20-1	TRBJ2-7	CSAKTSSGRVLPHYEQYF	TGCAGTGCTAAAACTTCTAGCGGGAGGGTTCTACCCCACTACGAGCAGTACTTC
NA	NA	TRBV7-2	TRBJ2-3	CASSLVIGGTDTQYF	TGCGCCAGCAGCTTGGTAATTGGGGGCACAGATACGCAGTATTTT
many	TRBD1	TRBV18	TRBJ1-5	CASSRTGADQPQHF	TGTGCCAGCTCACGGACAGGGGCGGATCAGCCCCAGCATTTT
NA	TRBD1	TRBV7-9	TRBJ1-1	CASSVVGQGGTEAFF	TGTGCCAGCAGCGTTGTGGGACAGGGGGGCACTGAAGCTTTCTTT
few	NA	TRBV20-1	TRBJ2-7	CSARSPGTYAVYEQYF	TGCAGTGCTAGGTCCCCCGGGACCTACGCCGTCTACGAGCAGTACTTC
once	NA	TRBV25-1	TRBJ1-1	CASRLQEHTEAFF	TGTGCCAGCAGGTTACAGGAGCACACTGAAGCTTTCTTT
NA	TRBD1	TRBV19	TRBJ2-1	CASGTGAANEQFF	TGTGCCAGCGGGACAGGGGCAGCCAATGAGCAGTTCTTC
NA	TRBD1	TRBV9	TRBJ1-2	CASSVAGTESYGYTF	TGTGCCAGCAGCGTAGCCGGGACAGAAAGCTATGGCTACACCTTC
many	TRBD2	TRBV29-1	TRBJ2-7	CSVAEAGALYEQYF	TGCAGCGTTGCCGAAGCGGGAGCCCTCTACGAGCAGTACTTC
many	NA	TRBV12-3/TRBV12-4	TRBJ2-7	CASTFGTFYEQYF	TGTGCCAGCACCTTCGGGACCTTCTACGAGCAGTACTTC
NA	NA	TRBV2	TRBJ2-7	CASRRSEQYF	TGTGCCAGCAGAAGATCCGAGCAGTACTTC
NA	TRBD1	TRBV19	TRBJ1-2	CASRNRDSETNYGYTF	TGTGCCAGTAGGAACCGGGACAGTGAAACCAACTATGGCTACACCTTC
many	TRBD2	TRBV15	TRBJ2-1	CATSRRTSGGYNEQFF	TGTGCCACCAGCAGAAGGACTAGCGGAGGTTACAATGAGCAGTTCTTC
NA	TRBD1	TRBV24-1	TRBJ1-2	CATSDPRTGRGYTF	TGTGCCACCAGTGACCCCCGGACAGGGAGAGGCTACACCTTC
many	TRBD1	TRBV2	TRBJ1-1	CASSKDRGQAFF	TGTGCCAGCAGTAAGGACAGGGGGCAAGCTTTCTTT
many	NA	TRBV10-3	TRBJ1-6	CAISEDPNSPLHF	TGTGCCATCAGTGAGGATCCGAATTCACCCCTCCACTTT
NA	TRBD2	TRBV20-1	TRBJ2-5	CSARVGLAGVIETQYF	TGCAGTGCTAGAGTGGGGCTAGCGGGAGTGATAGAGACCCAGTACTTC
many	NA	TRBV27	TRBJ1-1	CASITRAGTEAFF	TGTGCCAGCATTACGAGGGCAGGCACTGAAGCTTTCTTT
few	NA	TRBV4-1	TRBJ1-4	CASSQEGAGAGEKLFF	TGCGCCAGCAGCCAAGAAGGTGCAGGGGCGGGTGAAAAACTGTTTTTT
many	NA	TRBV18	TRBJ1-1	CASSPSGLNTEAFF	TGTGCCAGCTCACCGTCGGGATTGAACACTGAAGCTTTCTTT
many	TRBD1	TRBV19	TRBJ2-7	CASRPGQGAYEQYF	TGTGCCAGTAGACCGGGACAGGGGGCCTACGAGCAGTACTTC
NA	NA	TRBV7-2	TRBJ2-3	CAGTDSGTDTQYF	TGTGCCGGGACGGATAGCGGCACAGATACGCAGTATTTT
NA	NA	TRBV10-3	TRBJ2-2	CAISESKQLFF	TGTGCCATCAGTGAGTCAAAGCAGCTGTTTTTT
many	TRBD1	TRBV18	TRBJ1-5	CASSRTGGNNQPQHF	TGTGCCAGCAGTAGGACAGGGGGTAACAATCAGCCCCAGCATTTT
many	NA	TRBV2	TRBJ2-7	CASSEAGAYEQYF	TGTGCCAGCAGTGAGGCGGGTGCCTACGAGCAGTACTTC
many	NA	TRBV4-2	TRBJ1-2	CASSESRALYGYTF	TGTGCCAGCAGCGAAAGCAGGGCCCTATATGGCTACACCTTC
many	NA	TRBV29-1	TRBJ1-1	CSVGQTTGDTEAFF	TGCAGCGTTGGGCAGACGACAGGAGACACTGAAGCTTTCTTT
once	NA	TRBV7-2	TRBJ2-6	CASSLATGFAGANVLTF	TGTGCCAGCAGCTTAGCCACAGGGTTCGCTGGGGCCAACGTCCTGACTTTC
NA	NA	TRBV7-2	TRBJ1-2	CVSSLARATNYGYTF	TGTGTTAGCAGCTTAGCGAGAGCAACTAACTATGGCTACACCTTC
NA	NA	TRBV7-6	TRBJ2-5	CASSLQGLRETQYF	TGTGCCAGCAGCTTACAGGGGCTGCGGGAGACCCAGTACTTC
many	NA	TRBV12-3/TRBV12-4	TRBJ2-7	CASSLGRDEQYF	TGTGCCAGCAGTTTGGGCAGGGACGAGCAGTACTTC
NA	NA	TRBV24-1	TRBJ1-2	CATRDSGNYGYTF	TGTGCCACCAGGGACAGTGGGAACTATGGCTACACCTTC
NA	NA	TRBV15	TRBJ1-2	CATSRRGITGDGYTF	TGTGCCACCAGCAGGCGGGGGATAACCGGGGATGGCTACACCTTC
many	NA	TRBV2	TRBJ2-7	CASSSRETYEQYF	TGTGCCAGCAGTAGCCGGGAGACCTACGAGCAGTACTTC
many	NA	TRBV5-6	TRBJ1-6	CASSLGRQNSPLHF	TGTGCCAGCAGCTTGGGAAGACAGAATTCACCCCTCCACTTT
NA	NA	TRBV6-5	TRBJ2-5	CASSSTRGELGWTQYF	TGTGCCAGCAGTTCGACCCGAGGGGAGCTAGGATGGACCCAGTACTTC
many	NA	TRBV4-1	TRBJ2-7	CASSQADSVQYF	TGCGCCAGCAGCCAGGCAGACAGTGTGCAGTACTTC
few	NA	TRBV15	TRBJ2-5	CATSRPTETQYF	TGTGCCACCAGCAGGCCAACGGAGACCCAGTACTTC